These 26 T cell receptor beta chains were sequenced from one sample in a study of blood T cells in healthy people across ages. A second PCR of 7 to 11 cycles used a sample-barcoded 5' primer and a J-beta primer mix. TCRdb itself ran the 5' RACE reads through MiXCR, one entry per CDR3 protein. The table shows roughly 1,500,000 distinct CDR3 sequences, with around 35% occurring only once. Source material: blood. Every receptor here comes from a woman aged 25 to 39 in good health.

With regard to this clonotype: One junction end disagrees with the germline gene, perhaps due to a read error. J is TRBJ2-2 and V is TRBV5-6, with D possibly being TRBD2 (6 bases). Germline V gene data show CDR1 as SGHDT and CDR2 as YYEEEE. CDR3 length equals 16 residues. CDR3 DNA sequence: TGTGTCAGCAGCTCCCGGGGGTCGTGGGGCACCGGGGAGCTGTTTTTT. Its translation is CVSSSRGSWGTGELFF.

There are a few counts of this clonotype. The chain uses TRBV6-1 and TRBJ2-5, with D tentatively TRBD1 (5 bases). The assigned J gene may be wrong: the sequence end matches TRBJ2-7 better. The CDR3 spans 14 residues. CDR1 MNHNS and CDR2 SASEGT come from the germline V gene. CDR3 loop: CATRVGLYGYEQYF. The CDR3 coding sequence is TGTGCCACCCGAGTGGGGCTTTACGGCTACGAGCAGTACTTC.

The chain uses TRBV7-9 and TRBJ2-7, with D possibly being TRBD1 (6 bases). CDR3 size: 15 residues. Per the germline V gene, CDR1 is SEHNR and CDR2 is FQNEAQ (reference sequence). Trimming removed 8 bases from V and 0 bases from J, with 17 bases in between. Here the CDR3 reads CASGATGYSSYEQYF. The CDR3 nucleotides are TGTGCCAGCGGGGCTACAGGGTATAGCTCCTACGAGCAGTACTTC.

This clonotype was seen at least ten times. V is TRBV29-1 and J is TRBJ2-7; D is undetermined. In germline, CDR1 is SQVTM, CDR2 ANQGSEA. V lost 5 bases to trimming and J lost 4 bases, with 12 bases between them. The CDR3 totals 12 residues. CDR3: CSVSVRRYEQYF. CDR3 bases: TGCAGCGTTTCCGTCCGAAGGTACGAGCAGTACTTC.

The chain has TRBV12-3 or TRBV12-4 and TRBJ2-7, with 9 bases aligning to TRBD2. The ends lost 5 bases at V and 2 bases at J; junction bases unmatched: 4. CDR3 length equals 14 residues. DNA for the CDR3: TGTGCCAGCAGTGCGGGGGGGACAGCCTACGAGCAGTACTTC. Its translation is CASSAGGTAYEQYF.

J is TRBJ2-3 and V is TRBV7-9, with TRBD1 matching 11 bases. The CDR3 runs 15 residues. J was trimmed by 4 bases and V by 5 bases; bases with no gene match: 5. CDR1 is SEHNR and CDR2 is FQNEAQ in the germline V gene (reference sequence). The CDR3 DNA follows: TGTGCCAGCAGCCGAGGGACAGGGGGTGCAGATACGCAGTATTTT. Translating it yields CASSRGTGGADTQYF.

This clonotype was seen only a few times. The chain uses TRBV28 and TRBJ1-2; no definite D call. The CDR3 contains 14 residues. Per the germline V gene, CDR1 is MDHEN and CDR2 is SYDVKM. V was cut by 1 base and J by 4 bases, with 10 bases left in between. CDR3 loop: CASSLSWEAYGYTF. The CDR3 bases are TGTGCCAGCAGTTTATCGTGGGAGGCCTATGGCTACACCTTC.

With respect to this clonotype: This may come from a read error, since a much larger clone is one base off. This chain links TRBV2 with TRBJ2-7; D perhaps matches TRBD2 (5 bases). The germline CDR1 and CDR2 sequences are SNHLY and FYNNEI. Deletions cut 4 bases from V and 3 bases from J, with 10 bases between. The length of the CDR3 is 13 residues. The CDR3 DNA reads TGTGCCAGCAGTGGAGAGGGAAACTACGAGCAGTACTTC. Translated, it gives CASSGEGNYEQYF.

This clonotype was recorded a few times. The chain carries TRBV2 and TRBJ2-7; D could derive from TRBD1 or TRBD2 (6 bases each). V lost 3 bases and J lost 3, with 15 bases in between. Germline V CDR1 and CDR2: SNHLY, FYNNEI. The CDR3 loop spans 15 amino acids. The CDR3 protein is CASSDLRGPDYEQYF. As DNA, the CDR3 is TGTGCCAGCAGTGACTTACGGGGGCCAGACTACGAGCAGTACTTC.

This clonotype was seen at least ten times. The chain links TRBV7-6 to TRBJ2-5; 8 bases line up with TRBD1. Germline trimming cut 2 bases from V and 1 base from J; bases unmatched to any gene: 9. The CDR3 is 17 amino acids. Germline V gives CDR1 SGHVS, CDR2 FNYEAQ. In DNA form, the CDR3 reads TGTGCCAGCAGCTTATCGGCCGGGACAGGACGCCAAGAGACCCAGTACTTC. Encoded protein: CASSLSAGTGRQETQYF. Filled out from reference TRBV7-6 and TRBJ2-5, the complete variable domain reads GAGVSQSPRYKVTKRGQDVALRCDPISGHVSLYWYRQALGQGPEFLTYFNYEAQQDKSGLPNDRFSAERPEGSISTLTIQRTEQRDSAMYRCASSLSAGTGRQETQYFGPGTRLLVL.

This chain links TRBV11-2 with TRBJ2-3; 11 positions agree with TRBD2. The CDR3 has 18 residues. Looked up from germline, CDR1 is SGHAT and CDR2 is FQNNGV. The trim removed 5 bases at V and 1 base at J, leaving 11 bases unmatched. CDR3: CASSPGGLAAWGTDTQYF. In nucleotides, the CDR3 is TGTGCCAGCAGCCCCGGGGGACTAGCGGCCTGGGGCACAGATACGCAGTATTTT.

The V gene is TRBV12-3 or TRBV12-4, the J gene TRBJ1-6, with unresolved D. The CDR3 is 15 amino acids. The germline V and J ends were trimmed by 6 bases and 9 bases, with 18 bases remaining between them. The CDR3 protein is CASSPGRESGSPLHF. DNA of the CDR3: TGTGCCAGCAGCCCCGGGCGGGAGTCGGGTTCACCCCTCCACTTT.

This clonotype was observed a handful of times. CDR3 residues: CSARDQETRVGDEQYF. The CDR3 DNA follows: TGCAGTGCTAGAGATCAGGAAACTAGGGTGGGCGACGAGCAGTACTTC. The gene calls are TRBV20-1 and TRBJ2-7; TRBD2 might be the D (5 bases). The V end was cut by 0 bases, the J end by 5 bases, with 20 bases between. The CDR3 covers 16 residues. Germline lookup yields CDR1 DFQATT and CDR2 SNEGSKA (reference sequence).

DNA of the CDR3: TGTGCCACCAGCAGATCCGAGTTCCCCTACGAGCAGTACTTC. It yields the protein CATSRSEFPYEQYF. This rearrangement joins TRBV15 to TRBJ2-7; unclear D gene. V was cut by 2 bases and J by 2 bases, with 10 bases left in between. The length of the CDR3 is 14 residues. Germline CDR1 reads LNHNV; CDR2 reads YYDKDF (reference sequence).

This clonotype turned up a few times. The gene calls are TRBV2 and TRBJ2-5, with 7 bases lining up with TRBD1. The CDR3 consists of 13 residues. The V gene's germline CDR1 is SNHLY and CDR2 FYNNEI. The trim removed 7 bases at V and 11 bases at J, leaving 13 bases unmatched. This CDR3 is CASTFRDSGEQYF. The CDR3 DNA reads as TGTGCCAGCACCTTCCGGGACAGTGGGGAGCAGTACTTC.

This clonotype was counted only a few times. V is TRBV20-1 and J is TRBJ2-5, with D perhaps TRBD2 (7 bases). The CDR3 sequence is 15 residues long. The germline V gene has CDR1 DFQATT and CDR2 SNEGSKA (reference sequence). Trimming left V 4 bases short and J 2 bases short, with 17 bases between. The CDR3 DNA reads TGCAGTGCTAATGAAGGCGGGGGCCATCAAGAGACCCAGTACTTC. As protein: CSANEGGGHQETQYF.

This clonotype was detected only a few times. The gene calls are TRBV18 and TRBJ2-5, with 10 bases aligning to TRBD2. The germline V gene encodes CDR1 KGHSH and CDR2 LQKENI. The CDR3 has 15 amino acids. The ends lost 4 bases at V and 4 bases at J; junction bases unmatched: 6. CDR3 nucleotide sequence: TGTGCCAGCTCACTGGGACTAGCGCTGTCAGAGACCCAGTACTTC. It yields the protein CASSLGLALSETQYF.

This clonotype occurred once. The CDR3 DNA follows: TGCGCCAGCAGCTTGGGTTTTCTTTCGGCGAACACTGAAGCTTTCTTT. Amino acids: CASSLGFLSANTEAFF. V and J are TRBV5-1 and TRBJ1-1; no clear D gene. Trimming shortened V by 0 bases and J by 1 base, and 13 bases separated the two germline ends. Germline V lookup: CDR1 SGHRS, CDR2 YFSETQ. This CDR3 is built from 16 residues.

The chain is built from TRBV11-2 and TRBJ1-2; D may be TRBD1 (5 bases). Trimming took 1 base from V and 4 from J, leaving 13 bases between them. Looked up from germline, CDR1 is SGHAT and CDR2 is FQNNGV. This CDR3 has 15 amino acids. The CDR3 region has the DNA TGTGCCAGCAGCTTAGTTGGGGGGAGGCCCTATGGCTACACCTTC. Translated: CASSLVGGRPYGYTF.

The CDR3 spells CASSQAWGSEQFF. The CDR3 DNA follows: TGCGCCAGCAGCCAAGCCTGGGGCAGTGAGCAGTTCTTC. The rearrangement links TRBV4-1 to TRBJ2-1, with D perhaps TRBD1 (5 bases). The length of the CDR3 is 13 residues. CDR1 is MGHRA and CDR2 is YSYEKL in the germline V gene. Trimming stripped 1 base from V and 9 bases from J, with 10 bases between.

This clonotype was detected a few times. The V gene is TRBV20-1, the J gene TRBJ2-4; 9 bases align to TRBD2. Germline trimming cut 2 bases from V and 2 bases from J; bases unmatched to any gene: 7. The CDR3 consists of 16 residues. Germline V gene lookup returns CDR1 DFQATT and CDR2 SNEGSKA (reference sequence). As DNA, the CDR3 is TGCAGTGCTAGAAGGCGGGGGGGCGAGTCCAAAAACATTCAGTACTTC. Its protein is CSARRRGGESKNIQYF.

This chain connects TRBV9 to TRBJ1-2; unclear D gene. The CDR3 totals 14 residues. CDR1 and CDR2 from the germline V gene are SGDLS and YYNGEE. Trimming left V 0 bases short and J 0 bases short, with 6 bases between. The CDR3: CASSVAVTNYGYTF. In DNA form, the CDR3 reads TGTGCCAGCAGCGTAGCCGTTACTAACTATGGCTACACCTTC.

The chain couples TRBV29-1 to TRBJ2-5; D is uncertain. V dropped 2 bases and J dropped 1 base, with 8 bases sitting between them. Germline assignment: CDR1 SQVTM and CDR2 ANQGSEA. CDR3 length: 13 amino acids. CDR3 nucleotide sequence: TGCAGCGTTGAAAGTAAGGGCCAAGAGACCCAGTACTTC. Amino acid sequence: CSVESKGQETQYF.

In its sample, this clonotype was seen many times. This rearrangement joins TRBV12-3 or TRBV12-4 to TRBJ2-1; TRBD2 agrees at 9 bases. CDR3 length equals 15 residues. With 5 bases clipped from V and 10 bases from J, the junction kept 12 bases outside the gene matches. CDR3 in DNA: TGTGCCAGCAGTCCGCGAGGCGGGGGGGCTCAGGAGCAGTTCTTC. Its protein is CASSPRGGGAQEQFF.

This clonotype was seen a handful of times. This chain connects TRBV28 to TRBJ2-1, with D possibly matching TRBD2 (6 bases). V lost 8 bases and J 7 bases, leaving 21 bases between the germline ends. The germline V gene has CDR1 MDHEN and CDR2 SYDVKM. The CDR3 extends over 15 amino acids. The CDR3 protein is CASQLPGHGGNEQFF. The CDR3 nucleotides read TGTGCCAGCCAGCTGCCGGGGCATGGGGGGAATGAGCAGTTCTTC.

The V gene is TRBV5-1, the J gene TRBJ2-7; D is undetermined. The CDR3 contains 15 residues. V was pared by 0 bases and J by 0 bases, with 10 bases between. The germline V gene has CDR1 SGHRS and CDR2 YFSETQ. The CDR3 DNA follows: TGCGCCAGCAGCTTGGGACCTAACCTCTCCTACGAGCAGTACTTC. It encodes CASSLGPNLSYEQYF.